This T cell receptor beta chain was recovered during a study of blood T cells in healthy people across ages. Study-level findings and limits: Naive T cell percentage showed a strong correlation with TCR beta diversity. Observed TCR beta diversity per million T cells went down as age went up. This fall followed a roughly linear course with age.

Primed by a sample-barcoded 5' primer and a J-beta primer mix, a second PCR proceeded for about 6 to 11 cycles. A template-switch adaptor with 12 random nucleotides tagged each cDNA molecule. MiXCR, run by TCRdb on the 5' RACE reads, gives a single entry per CDR3 protein. Here the sample spans approximately 810,000 distinct CDR3 sequences, around 28% being singletons. Donors gave about 9.3 milliliters of peripheral blood apiece. The table lists this clonotype with a few counts. Its target is not known. The germline CDR1 and CDR2 sequences are SNHLY and FYNNEI. The CDR3 loop spans 12 amino acids. With 6 bases removed from V and 3 bases from J, the gap between germline ends came to 8 bases.

The receptor was derived from a woman over 75 in good health. The sample was blood. The V gene is TRBV2, the J gene TRBJ1-2; the D is unclear. CDR3 sequence: CASRDDHYGYTF. The CDR3, as DNA: TGTGCCAGCAGAGACGACCACTATGGCTACACCTTC.